Listed below are T cell receptor beta chains from one sample, sequenced in a study of cytomegalovirus exposure and HLA in healthy donors. The protocol was immunoSEQ multiplex PCR, while the TCRdb copy is restricted to in-frame clones and leaves out a portion. The sample shows roughly 150,000 clones, 85% of them seen only once. Sequencing was done on a sample of PBMCs. The receptors originated from a man aged 25-45 years in good health and CMV-seropositive. CDR3s leave out the opening cysteine and the closing phenylalanine or tryptophan. The order of the fields is J gene, V gene, CDR3 protein.

j_gene: TRBJ2-5; v_gene: TRBV29-1; CDR3aa: SVVGGQELQETQY
j_gene: TRBJ1-2; v_gene: TRBV30; CDR3aa: AWSVLGGRPNNYGYT
j_gene: TRBJ2-7; v_gene: TRBV5-4; CDR3aa: ASSKEAGQRNSYEQY
j_gene: TRBJ2-1; v_gene: TRBV9; CDR3aa: ASSVFWLAGPGVEQF
j_gene: TRBJ1-4; v_gene: TRBV4-3; CDR3aa: ASSQGSGGANAEKLF
j_gene: TRBJ1-1; v_gene: TRBV19; CDR3aa: ASSIQKNTEAF
j_gene: TRBJ2-1; v_gene: TRBV5-5; CDR3aa: ASSLEGLAADNEQF
j_gene: TRBJ2-1; v_gene: TRBV5-4; CDR3aa: ASSPLRRGLGGLEQF
j_gene: TRBJ2-1; v_gene: TRBV7-2; CDR3aa: ASSPGHNLNFGGQF
j_gene: TRBJ1-1; v_gene: TRBV10-3; CDR3aa: AITDGQAGGTEAF
j_gene: TRBJ2-3; v_gene: TRBV7-9; CDR3aa: ASSFRGPSTDTQY
j_gene: TRBJ2-7; v_gene: TRBV9; CDR3aa: ASSVGQGAYEQY
j_gene: TRBJ1-1; v_gene: TRBV25-1; CDR3aa: ASSFGQPVNTEAF
j_gene: TRBJ1-4; v_gene: TRBV14; CDR3aa: ASSQITGGEKLF
j_gene: TRBJ2-7; v_gene: TRBV19; CDR3aa: ASSILPRYEQY
j_gene: TRBJ2-5; v_gene: TRBV4-1; CDR3aa: ASSRRTGGGEETQY
j_gene: TRBJ1-2; v_gene: TRBV4-2; CDR3aa: ASSQVGGGYGYT
j_gene: NA; v_gene: TRBV18; CDR3aa: ASSPGADGYYEQY
j_gene: TRBJ2-7; v_gene: TRBV27; CDR3aa: ASSLGGFSYEQY
j_gene: TRBJ2-3; v_gene: TRBV7-2; CDR3aa: ASSFLTSGSTDTQY
j_gene: TRBJ1-3; v_gene: TRBV27; CDR3aa: ASSSAGASSGNTIY
j_gene: TRBJ2-2; v_gene: TRBV2; CDR3aa: ASSPVAGGIGELF
j_gene: TRBJ1-2; v_gene: TRBV11-3; CDR3aa: ASSPSGGHLNYGYT
j_gene: TRBJ1-5; v_gene: TRBV7-9; CDR3aa: ASSLISSNQPQH
j_gene: TRBJ2-7; v_gene: TRBV27; CDR3aa: ASSLSLGALRKYEQY
j_gene: TRBJ2-4; v_gene: TRBV25-1; CDR3aa: ASSDFNIQY
j_gene: TRBJ1-1; v_gene: TRBV5-1; CDR3aa: ASSPAGLRTEAF
j_gene: TRBJ2-3; v_gene: TRBV29-1; CDR3aa: SVFSINTDTQY
j_gene: TRBJ2-7; v_gene: TRBV7-2; CDR3aa: ASSSVALGGEQY
j_gene: TRBJ1-1; v_gene: TRBV2; CDR3aa: ASREWSRVGTEAF
j_gene: TRBJ2-1; v_gene: TRBV5-4; CDR3aa: ASSLVWTGVTDEQF
j_gene: TRBJ2-3; v_gene: TRBV9; CDR3aa: ASSVAGLAGADTQY
j_gene: TRBJ2-5; v_gene: TRBV19; CDR3aa: ASSSLSGGSLETQY
j_gene: TRBJ2-1; v_gene: TRBV11-3; CDR3aa: ASSLVVAVSYNEQF
j_gene: TRBJ1-5; v_gene: TRBV7-8; CDR3aa: ASSIQVNSNQPQH
j_gene: TRBJ2-2; v_gene: TRBV4-3; CDR3aa: ASSQDPAAGEGTGELF
j_gene: TRBJ2-1; v_gene: TRBV2; CDR3aa: ASRGLFYNEQF
j_gene: TRBJ2-2; v_gene: TRBV28; CDR3aa: ASKAGERTGELF
j_gene: TRBJ1-6; v_gene: TRBV5-1; CDR3aa: ASSLAGDRADSPLH
j_gene: TRBJ1-5; v_gene: TRBV9; CDR3aa: ASSFGQSNQPQH
j_gene: TRBJ1-1; v_gene: TRBV5-1; CDR3aa: ASSLGGDGEAF
j_gene: TRBJ2-5; v_gene: TRBV7-2; CDR3aa: ASSLGRGRETQY
j_gene: TRBJ2-1; v_gene: TRBV19; CDR3aa: ASSQGMGGFNEQF
j_gene: TRBJ2-3; v_gene: TRBV5-1; CDR3aa: ASSLSGLDTDTQY
j_gene: TRBJ1-1; v_gene: TRBV6-1; CDR3aa: ASSEVGRVAEAF
j_gene: TRBJ1-1; v_gene: TRBV4-1; CDR3aa: ASSLRGPNTEAF
j_gene: TRBJ2-7; v_gene: TRBV19; CDR3aa: ASSTQELYEQY
j_gene: TRBJ1-1; v_gene: TRBV4-3; CDR3aa: ASSQGPEAF
j_gene: TRBJ2-3; v_gene: TRBV7-9; CDR3aa: ASSQAGRGDTDTQY
j_gene: TRBJ2-1; v_gene: TRBV7-8; CDR3aa: ASSLAEGSSEQF
j_gene: TRBJ2-4; v_gene: TRBV5-1; CDR3aa: ASSFSPTGVGEAKNIQY
j_gene: TRBJ1-2; v_gene: TRBV5-1; CDR3aa: ASSLAPGSNYGYT
j_gene: TRBJ2-2; v_gene: TRBV7-2; CDR3aa: ASSPDLGRAAGELF
j_gene: TRBJ2-2; v_gene: TRBV15; CDR3aa: ATRTLSTGELF